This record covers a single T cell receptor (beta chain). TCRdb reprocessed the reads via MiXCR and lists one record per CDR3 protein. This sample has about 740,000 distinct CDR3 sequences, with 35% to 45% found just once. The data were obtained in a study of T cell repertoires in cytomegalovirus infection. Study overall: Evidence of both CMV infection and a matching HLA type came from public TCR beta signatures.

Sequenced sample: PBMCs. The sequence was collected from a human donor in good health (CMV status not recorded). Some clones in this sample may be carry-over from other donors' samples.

In DNA, the CDR3 is TGTGCCAGCAGCTTGAGGGTGGCAGATACGCAGTATTTT. Protein sequence: CASSLRVADTQYF. V and J are TRBV7-9 and TRBJ2-3, with D possibly TRBD2 on 5 matching bases. Per the germline V gene, CDR1 is SEHNR and CDR2 is FQNEAQ (reference sequence). V shed 3 bases and J shed 4 bases, with 8 bases lying between them. This CDR3 has 13 residues. The full variable domain, in which reference TRBV7-9 and TRBJ2-3 provide the parts outside the CDR3, is DTGVSQNPRHKITKRGQNVTFRCDPISEHNRLYWYRQTLGQGPEFLTYFQNEAQLEKSRLLSDRFSAERPKGSFSTLEIQRTEQGDSAMYLCASSLRVADTQYFGPGTRLTVL.